The clone carrying this T cell receptor (beta chain) occurred a few times. Its antigen is still unknown. These data come from a study of cytomegalovirus exposure and HLA in healthy donors. As for the study in general: Researchers previously reported finding more than 100 million unique TCR beta sequences from around 200 million T cells.

Points from the study as a whole: In vitro, a few CMV-associated chains proved specific for CMV antigens. Most subjects' HLA-A and HLA-B alleles were reportedly predicted from TCR beta sequences. There were some public TCRs occurring in many donors, but most TCR sequences were rare.

The PCR made use of 60 Vbeta and 13 Jbeta primers. Produced via immunoSEQ multiplex PCR; TCRdb's table is partial and in-frame only. The sample has about 59,000 clones; about 77% are singletons. Germline V gene lookup returns CDR1 SQVTM and CDR2 ANQGSEA. This CDR3 is 13 amino acids long. V lost 4 bases and J 2 bases, leaving 12 bases between the germline ends. The chain recombines TRBV29-1 with TRBJ2-7; no reliable D call. Sequencing used PBMCs. The receptor comes from a man younger than 40 in good health and CMV-seropositive. CDR3 DNA sequence: TGCAGCGTTGGACTCTCTACTCCCTACGAGCAGTACTTC. This gives the protein CSVGLSTPYEQYF.